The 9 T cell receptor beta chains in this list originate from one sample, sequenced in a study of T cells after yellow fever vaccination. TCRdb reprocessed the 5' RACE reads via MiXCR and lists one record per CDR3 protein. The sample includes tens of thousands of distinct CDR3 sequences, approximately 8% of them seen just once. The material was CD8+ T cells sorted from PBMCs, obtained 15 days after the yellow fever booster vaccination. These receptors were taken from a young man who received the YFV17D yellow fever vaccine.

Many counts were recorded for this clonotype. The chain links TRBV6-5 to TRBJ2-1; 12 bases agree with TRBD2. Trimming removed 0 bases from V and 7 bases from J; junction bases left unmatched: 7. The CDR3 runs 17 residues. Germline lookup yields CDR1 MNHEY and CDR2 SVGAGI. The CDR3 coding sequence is TGTGCCAGCAGTTACTCGAGGGAGGGGACTAGCGGGAATGAGCAGTTCTTC. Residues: CASSYSREGTSGNEQFF.

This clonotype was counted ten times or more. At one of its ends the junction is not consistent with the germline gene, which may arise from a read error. The CDR3 protein is CASSFGLAGLGF. CDR3 sequence (DNA): TGTGCCAGCAGTTTCGGGTTAGCGGGCCTGGGTTTT. The chain couples TRBV12-3 or TRBV12-4 to TRBJ2-3; 7 bases are a match to TRBD2. The CDR3 loop spans 12 amino acids.

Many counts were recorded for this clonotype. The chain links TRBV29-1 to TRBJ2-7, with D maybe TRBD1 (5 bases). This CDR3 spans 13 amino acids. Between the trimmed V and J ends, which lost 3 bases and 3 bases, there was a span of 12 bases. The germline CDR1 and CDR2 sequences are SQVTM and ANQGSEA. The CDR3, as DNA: TGCAGCGTTGATCTGGGGCGCGGCTACGAGCAGTACTTC. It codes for CSVDLGRGYEQYF.

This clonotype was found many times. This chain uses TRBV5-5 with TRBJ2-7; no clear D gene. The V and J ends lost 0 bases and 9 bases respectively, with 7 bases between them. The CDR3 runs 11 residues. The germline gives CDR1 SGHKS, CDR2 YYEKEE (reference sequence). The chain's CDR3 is CASSLEARQYF. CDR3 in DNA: TGTGCCAGCAGCTTGGAGGCCAGGCAGTACTTC.

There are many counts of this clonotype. The CDR3, as DNA: TGTGCCAGCAGTTTCTCGGGAGGCCCAAACGAGCAGTACTTC. Translating gives CASSFSGGPNEQYF. The chain recombines TRBV12-3 or TRBV12-4 with TRBJ2-7; 7 nucleotides line up with TRBD2. J was trimmed by 5 bases and V by 3 bases; bases with no gene match: 7. CDR3 size: 14 residues.

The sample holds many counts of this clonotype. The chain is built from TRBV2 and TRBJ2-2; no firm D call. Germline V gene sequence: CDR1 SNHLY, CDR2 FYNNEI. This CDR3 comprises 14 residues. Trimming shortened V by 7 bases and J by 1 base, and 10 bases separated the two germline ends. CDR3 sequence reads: CASIIGLNTGELFF. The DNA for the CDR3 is TGTGCCAGCATTATAGGGTTGAACACCGGGGAGCTGTTTTTT.

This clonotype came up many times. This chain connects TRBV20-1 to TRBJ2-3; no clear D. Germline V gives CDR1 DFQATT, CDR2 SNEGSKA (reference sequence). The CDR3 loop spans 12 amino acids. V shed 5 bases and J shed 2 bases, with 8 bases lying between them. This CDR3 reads CSAPDLTDTQYF. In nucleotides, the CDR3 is TGCAGTGCTCCGGACCTCACAGATACGCAGTATTTT.

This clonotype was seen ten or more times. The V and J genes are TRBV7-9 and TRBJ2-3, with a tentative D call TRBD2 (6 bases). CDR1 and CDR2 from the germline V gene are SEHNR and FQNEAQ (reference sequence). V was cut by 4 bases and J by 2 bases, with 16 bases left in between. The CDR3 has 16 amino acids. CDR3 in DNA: TGTGCCAGCAGCTCTCTTTTTAGCGGATACACAGATACGCAGTATTTT. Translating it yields CASSSLFSGYTDTQYF.

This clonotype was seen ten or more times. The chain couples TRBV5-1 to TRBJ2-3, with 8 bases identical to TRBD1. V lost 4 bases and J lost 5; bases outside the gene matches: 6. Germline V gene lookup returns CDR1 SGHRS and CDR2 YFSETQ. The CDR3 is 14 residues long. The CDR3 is CASSQTGVGDTQYF. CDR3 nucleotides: TGCGCCAGCAGCCAGACAGGGGTGGGAGATACGCAGTATTTT.